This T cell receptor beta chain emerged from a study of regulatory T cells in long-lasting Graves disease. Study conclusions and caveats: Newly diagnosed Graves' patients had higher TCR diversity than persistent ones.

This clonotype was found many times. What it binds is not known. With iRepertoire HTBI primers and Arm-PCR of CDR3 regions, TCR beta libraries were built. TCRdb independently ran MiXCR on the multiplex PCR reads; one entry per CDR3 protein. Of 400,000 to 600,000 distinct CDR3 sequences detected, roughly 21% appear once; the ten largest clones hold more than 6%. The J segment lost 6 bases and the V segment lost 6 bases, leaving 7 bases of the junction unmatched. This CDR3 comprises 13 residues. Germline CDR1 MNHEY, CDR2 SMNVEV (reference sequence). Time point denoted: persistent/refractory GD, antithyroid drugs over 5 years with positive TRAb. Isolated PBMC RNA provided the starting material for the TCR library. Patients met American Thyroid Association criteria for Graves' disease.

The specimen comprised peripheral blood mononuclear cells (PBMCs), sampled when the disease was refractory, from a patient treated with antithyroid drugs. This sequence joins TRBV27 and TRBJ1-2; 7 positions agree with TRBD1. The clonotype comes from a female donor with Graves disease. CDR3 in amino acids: CASSPTGRDGYTF. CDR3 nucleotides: TGTGCCAGCAGCCCGACAGGGAGGGATGGCTACACCTTC.